One TCR beta chain is described in this entry. Its antigen is currently unknown. This sample is part of a study of cytomegalovirus exposure and HLA in healthy donors. Overall study results and limits: The majority of CMV-associated TCR beta chains were reported as apparently HLA-restricted in a later analysis. Cytomegalovirus association was listed for approximately 150 TCR beta chains.

13 Jbeta primers and 60 Vbeta primers were used for the PCR. Authors' analysis steps: It was a later analysis that counted around 85 million unique TCR beta chains, of which approximately 9.9 million were shared. Profiling relied on immunoSEQ multiplex PCR, and the TCRdb table lists in-frame clones only, not all of them. D and trimming come from the DNA, and the V and J calls and clone size come from that table. The repertoire has some 170,000 clones, roughly four fifths of them found once; the top ten carry about 2%. V lost 2 bases and J lost 5, with 16 bases in between. Germline loops: CDR1 LNHNV, CDR2 YYDKDF (reference sequence). The CDR3 has 16 amino acids.

Material for sequencing was PBMCs. The sequence was collected from a woman aged 30 to 39 in good health and CMV-seronegative. The chain joins TRBV15 to TRBJ2-1, with D possibly being TRBD2 (6 bases). CDR3 sequence: CATSRSAAGADNEQFF. For the CDR3, the DNA is TGTGCCACCAGCAGATCCGCAGCGGGCGCCGACAATGAGCAGTTCTTC. Variable domain in full (rest from reference TRBV15 and TRBJ2-1): DAMVIQNPRYQVTQFGKPVTLSCSQTLNHNVMYWYQQKSSQAPKLLFHYYDKDFNNEADTPDNFQSRRPNTSFCFLDIRSPGLGDTAMYLCATSRSAAGADNEQFFGPGTRLTVL.